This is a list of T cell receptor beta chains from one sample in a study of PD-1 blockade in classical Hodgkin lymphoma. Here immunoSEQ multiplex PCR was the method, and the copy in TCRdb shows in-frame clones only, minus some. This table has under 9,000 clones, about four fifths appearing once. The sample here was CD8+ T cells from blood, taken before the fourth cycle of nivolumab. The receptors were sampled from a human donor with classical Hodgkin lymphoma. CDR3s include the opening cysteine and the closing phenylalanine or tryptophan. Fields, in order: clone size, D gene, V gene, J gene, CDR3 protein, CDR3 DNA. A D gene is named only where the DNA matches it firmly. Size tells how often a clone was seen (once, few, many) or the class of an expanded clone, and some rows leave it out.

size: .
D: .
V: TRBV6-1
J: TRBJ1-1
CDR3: CASSEFGILRVYTEAFF
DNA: TGTGCCAGCAGTGAATTTGGAATCCTCCGGGTGTACACTGAAGCTTTCTTT

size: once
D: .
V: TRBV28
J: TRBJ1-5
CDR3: CASSFYQGPNQPQHF
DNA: TGTGCCAGCAGTTTTTACCAGGGGCCTAATCAGCCCCAGCATTTT

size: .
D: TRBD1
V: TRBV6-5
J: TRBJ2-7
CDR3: CASSPGQVTYEQYF
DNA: TGTGCCAGCAGCCCGGGACAGGTGACCTACGAGCAGTACTTC

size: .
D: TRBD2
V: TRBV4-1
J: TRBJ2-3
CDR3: CASSQDFFGTRDTDTQYF
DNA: TGCGCCAGCAGCCAAGATTTTTTCGGGACTAGGGACACAGATACGCAGTATTTT

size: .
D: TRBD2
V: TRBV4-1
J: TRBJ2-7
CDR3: CASSLEASGREQYF
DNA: TGCGCCAGCAGCCTCGAGGCTAGCGGGCGCGAGCAGTACTTC

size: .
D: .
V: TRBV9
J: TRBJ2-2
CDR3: CASSPSEVENYLNTGELFF
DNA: TGTGCCAGCAGCCCCTCAGAAGTCGAGAATTATCTGAACACCGGGGAGCTGTTTTTT

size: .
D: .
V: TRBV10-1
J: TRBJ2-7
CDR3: CASSSMSYEQYF
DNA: TGCGCCAGCAGTTCAATGTCCTACGAGCAGTACTTC

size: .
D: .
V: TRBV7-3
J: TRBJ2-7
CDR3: CASSSGISGSYEQYF
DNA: TGTGCCAGCAGCTCCGGGATTTCGGGCTCTTACGAGCAGTACTTC

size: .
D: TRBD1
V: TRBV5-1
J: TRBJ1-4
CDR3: CASSLDSGTGQKLFF
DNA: TGCGCCAGCAGCTTGGACTCCGGGACAGGGCAAAAACTGTTTTTT

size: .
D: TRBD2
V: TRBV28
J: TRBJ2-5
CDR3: CASSLSTTGLAGAPQETQYF
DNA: TGTGCCAGCAGTTTATCCACCACTGGACTAGCGGGGGCCCCACAAGAGACCCAGTACTTC

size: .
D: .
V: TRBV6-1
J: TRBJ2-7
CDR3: CASSVGATYEQYF
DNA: TGTGCCAGCAGTGTAGGGGCCACCTACGAGCAGTACTTC